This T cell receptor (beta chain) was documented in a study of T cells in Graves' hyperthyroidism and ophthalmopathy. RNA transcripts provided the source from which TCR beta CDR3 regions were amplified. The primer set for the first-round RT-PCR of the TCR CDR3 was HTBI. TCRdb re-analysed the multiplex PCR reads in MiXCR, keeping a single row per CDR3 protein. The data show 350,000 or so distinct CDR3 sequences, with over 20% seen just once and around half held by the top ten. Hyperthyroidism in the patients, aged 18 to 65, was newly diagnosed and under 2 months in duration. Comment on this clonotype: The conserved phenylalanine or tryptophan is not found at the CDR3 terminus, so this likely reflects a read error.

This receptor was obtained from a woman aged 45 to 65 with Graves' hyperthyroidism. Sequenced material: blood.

The CDR3, as DNA: TGTGCCAGCGTTGGACAGTTTAACTATGGCTACACCTCC. It translates to CASVGQFNYGYTS. The rearrangement uses TRBV6-2 or TRBV6-3 and TRBJ1-2; D may be TRBD1 (6 bases). This CDR3 spans 13 amino acids. The ends were cut back, 8 bases at V and 1 base at J, with 11 bases in the middle. The V gene's germline CDR1 is MNHEY and CDR2 SVGEGT.